This T cell receptor (beta chain) was retrieved from a study of blood T cell repertoires in COVID-19. Looking at the study overall: What the recovered Cohort 3 donors had was two negative PCRs, clearance, or symptom resolution.

Data came from immunoSEQ multiplex PCR; TCRdb stores just in-frame clones and leaves some out. This table holds hundreds of thousands of clones, about 90% found once. Material for sequencing was PBMCs or T cells enriched from blood (not recorded which). The source of this sequence is a man aged 40-49 years in a cohort exposed to, infected with or recovered from COVID-19 (not recorded which).

The CDR3: CASRRQGAGNSPLHF. The CDR3, as DNA: TGTGCCAGCAGACGACAGGGGGCGGGGAATTCACCCCTCCACTTT. V usage is TRBV28 and J usage is TRBJ1-6; 10 nucleotides match TRBD1. Germline V lookup: CDR1 MDHEN, CDR2 SYDVKM. Trimming cost V 6 bases and J 7 bases; bases outside gene matches: 6. The CDR3 spans 15 residues.